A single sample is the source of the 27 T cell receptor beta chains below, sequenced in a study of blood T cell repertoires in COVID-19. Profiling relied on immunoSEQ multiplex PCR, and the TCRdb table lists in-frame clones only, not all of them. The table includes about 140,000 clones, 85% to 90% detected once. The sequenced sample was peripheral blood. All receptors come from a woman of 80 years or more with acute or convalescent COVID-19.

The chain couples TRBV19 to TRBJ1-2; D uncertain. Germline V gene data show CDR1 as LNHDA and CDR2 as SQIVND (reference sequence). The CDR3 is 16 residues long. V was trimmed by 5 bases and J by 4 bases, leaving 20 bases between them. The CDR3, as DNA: TGTGCCAGTAGTCCCATGCATGGTGAGGGATTCTATGGCTACACCTTC. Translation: CASSPMHGEGFYGYTF.

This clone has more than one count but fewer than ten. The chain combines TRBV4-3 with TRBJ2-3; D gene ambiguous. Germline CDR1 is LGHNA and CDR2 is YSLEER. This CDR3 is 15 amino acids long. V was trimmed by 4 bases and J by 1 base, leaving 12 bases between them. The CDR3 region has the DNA TGCGCCAGCAGCCCACTGTTTCAGGGCACAGATACGCAGTATTTT. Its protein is CASSPLFQGTDTQYF.

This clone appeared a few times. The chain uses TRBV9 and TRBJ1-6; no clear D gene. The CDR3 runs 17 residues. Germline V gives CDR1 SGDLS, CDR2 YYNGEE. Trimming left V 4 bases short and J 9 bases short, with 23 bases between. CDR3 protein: CASSPSGGTQFSSPLHF. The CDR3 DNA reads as TGTGCCAGCAGCCCTAGCGGAGGAACCCAATTCTCTTCACCCCTCCACTTT.

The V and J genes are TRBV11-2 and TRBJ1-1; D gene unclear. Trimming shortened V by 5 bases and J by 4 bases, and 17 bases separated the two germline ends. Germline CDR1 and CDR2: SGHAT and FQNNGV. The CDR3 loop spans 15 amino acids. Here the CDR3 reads CASSHRPGGGTEAFF. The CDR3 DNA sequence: TGTGCCAGCAGCCATCGCCCCGGCGGCGGCACTGAAGCTTTCTTT. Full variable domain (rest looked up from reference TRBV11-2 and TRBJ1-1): EAGVAQSPRYKIIEKRQSVAFWCNPISGHATLYWYQQILGQGPKLLIQFQNNGVVDDSQLPKDRFSAERLKGVDSTLKIQPAKLEDSAVYLCASSHRPGGGTEAFFGQGTRLTVV.

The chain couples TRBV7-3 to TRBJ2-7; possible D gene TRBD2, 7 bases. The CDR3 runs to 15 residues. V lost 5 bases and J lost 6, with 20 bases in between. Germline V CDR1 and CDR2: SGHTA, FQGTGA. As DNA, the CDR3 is TGTGCCAGCAGCCCCCAATTACGGGGGGCAGGCGAGCAGTACTTC. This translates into CASSPQLRGAGEQYF.

CDR3 in amino acids: CASSFGQGSGSYNEQFF. The DNA of the CDR3 is TGTGCCAGCAGCTTCGGTCAGGGGTCGGGGTCCTACAATGAGCAGTTCTTC. This chain uses TRBV5-5 with TRBJ2-1; TRBD1 is a possible D gene (6 bases). This CDR3 spans 17 amino acids. Trimming took off 2 bases at V and 1 base at J, with 16 bases between the two ends. Germline V gene sequence: CDR1 SGHKS, CDR2 YYEKEE (reference sequence).

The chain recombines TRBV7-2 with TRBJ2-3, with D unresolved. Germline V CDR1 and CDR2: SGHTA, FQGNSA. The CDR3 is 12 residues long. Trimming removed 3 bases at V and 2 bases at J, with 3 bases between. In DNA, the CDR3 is TGTGCCAGCAGCTTCTACACAGATACGCAGTATTTT. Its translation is CASSFYTDTQYF.

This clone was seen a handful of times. CDR3 in DNA: TGTGCCAGCAGCCAAGATTACATACAGGGAAACTATGGCTACACCTTC. Amino acid sequence: CASSQDYIQGNYGYTF. The chain recombines TRBV3-1 (or the pseudogene TRBV3-2) with TRBJ1-2, with D perhaps matching TRBD1 (6 bases). The CDR3 contains 16 residues. CDR1 and CDR2 (germline): LGHDT, YNNKEL (reference sequence). V was trimmed by 0 bases and J by 2 bases, leaving 13 bases between them.

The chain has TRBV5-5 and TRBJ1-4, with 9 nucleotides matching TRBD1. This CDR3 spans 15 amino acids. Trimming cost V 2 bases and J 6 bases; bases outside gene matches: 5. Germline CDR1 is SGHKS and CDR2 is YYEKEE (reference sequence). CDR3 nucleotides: TGTGCCAGCAGCTTACCCGGGACAGGGTATGAAAAACTGTTTTTT. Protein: CASSLPGTGYEKLFF.

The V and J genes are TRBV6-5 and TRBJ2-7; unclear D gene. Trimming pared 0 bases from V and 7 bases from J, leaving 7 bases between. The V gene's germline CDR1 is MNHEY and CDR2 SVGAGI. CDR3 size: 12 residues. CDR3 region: CASSYSGVEQYF. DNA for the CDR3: TGTGCCAGCAGTTACTCTGGAGTGGAGCAGTACTTC.

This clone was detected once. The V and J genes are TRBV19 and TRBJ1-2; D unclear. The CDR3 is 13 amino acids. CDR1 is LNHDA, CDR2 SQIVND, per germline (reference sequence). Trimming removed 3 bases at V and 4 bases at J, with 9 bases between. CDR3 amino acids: CASSINAAYGYTF. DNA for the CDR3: TGTGCCAGTAGTATTAACGCGGCCTATGGCTACACCTTC.

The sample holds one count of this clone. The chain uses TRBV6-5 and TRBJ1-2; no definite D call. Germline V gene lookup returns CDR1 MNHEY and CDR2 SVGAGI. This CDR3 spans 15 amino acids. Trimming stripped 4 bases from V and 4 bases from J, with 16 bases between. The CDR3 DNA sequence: TGTGCCAGCAGTTTCTACCGGGATTCTTCCTATGGCTACACCTTC. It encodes CASSFYRDSSYGYTF.

In DNA form, the CDR3 reads TGTGCCAGCAGTAAACCCAGGGACAGGAACACTGAAGCTTTCTTT. This sequence encodes CASSKPRDRNTEAFF. The chain couples TRBV6-6 to TRBJ1-1, with 7 bases that match TRBD1. J lost 1 base, V lost 5 bases, and 7 bases had no gene match. The germline gives CDR1 MNHNY, CDR2 SVGAGI (reference sequence). CDR3 size: 15 residues.

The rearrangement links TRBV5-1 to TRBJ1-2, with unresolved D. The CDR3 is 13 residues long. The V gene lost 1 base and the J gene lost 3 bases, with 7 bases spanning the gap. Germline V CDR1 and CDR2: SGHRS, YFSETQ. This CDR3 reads CASSLNPDYGYTF. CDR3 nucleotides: TGCGCCAGCAGCTTGAATCCAGACTATGGCTACACCTTC.

The CDR3 spells CASSYSRVAGELFF. The CDR3 nucleotides read TGTGCCAGCAGTTACTCGAGGGTGGCCGGGGAGCTGTTTTTT. This chain links TRBV6-5 with TRBJ2-2, with D possibly matching TRBD2 (5 bases). The CDR3 contains 14 residues. V shed 0 bases and J shed 6 bases, with 8 bases lying between them. From germline, CDR1 is MNHEY and CDR2 SVGAGI.

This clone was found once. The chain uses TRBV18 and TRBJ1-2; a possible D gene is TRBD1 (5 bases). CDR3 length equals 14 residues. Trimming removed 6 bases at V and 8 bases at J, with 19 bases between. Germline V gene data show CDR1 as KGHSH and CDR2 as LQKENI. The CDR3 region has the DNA TGTGCCAGCTCCCCAACGGCAGGGTCGGAGGGCTACACCTTC. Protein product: CASSPTAGSEGYTF.

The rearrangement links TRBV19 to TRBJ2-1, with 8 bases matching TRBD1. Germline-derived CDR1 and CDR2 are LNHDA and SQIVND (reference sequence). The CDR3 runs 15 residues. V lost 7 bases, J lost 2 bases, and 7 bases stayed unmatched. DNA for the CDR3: TGTGCCAGTATTGGACCAGGGGGCGCCTACAATGAGCAGTTCTTC. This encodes CASIGPGGAYNEQFF.

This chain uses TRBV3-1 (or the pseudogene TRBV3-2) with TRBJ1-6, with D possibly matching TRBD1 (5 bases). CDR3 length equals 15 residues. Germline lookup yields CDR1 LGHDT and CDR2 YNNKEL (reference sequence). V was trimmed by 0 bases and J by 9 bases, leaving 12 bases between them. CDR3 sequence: CASSQDAGRLSPLHF. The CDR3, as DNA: TGTGCCAGCAGCCAAGATGCAGGGAGGCTTTCACCCCTCCACTTT.

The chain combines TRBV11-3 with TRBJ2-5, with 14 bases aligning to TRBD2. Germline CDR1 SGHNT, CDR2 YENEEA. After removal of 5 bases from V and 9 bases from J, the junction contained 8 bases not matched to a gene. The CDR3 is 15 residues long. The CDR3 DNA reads TGTGCCAGCAGCCGGACTAGCGGGGGGCGTGAGGCCCAGTACTTC. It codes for CASSRTSGGREAQYF.

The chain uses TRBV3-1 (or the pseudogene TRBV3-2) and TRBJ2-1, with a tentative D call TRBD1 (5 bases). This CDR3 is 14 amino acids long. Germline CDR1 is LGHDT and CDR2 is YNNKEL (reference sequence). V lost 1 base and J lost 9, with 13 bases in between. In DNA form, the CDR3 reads TGTGCCAGCAGCCAAGGAACTACAGGTGCTGAGCAGTTCTTC. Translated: CASSQGTTGAEQFF.

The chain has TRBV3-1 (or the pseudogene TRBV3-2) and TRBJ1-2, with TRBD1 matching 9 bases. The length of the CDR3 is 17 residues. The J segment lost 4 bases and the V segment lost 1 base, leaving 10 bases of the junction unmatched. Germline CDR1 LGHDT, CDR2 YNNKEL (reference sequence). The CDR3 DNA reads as TGTGCCAGCAGCCAAGTGAGGGACAGGGATGGTCGCTATGGCTACACCTTC. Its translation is CASSQVRDRDGRYGYTF.

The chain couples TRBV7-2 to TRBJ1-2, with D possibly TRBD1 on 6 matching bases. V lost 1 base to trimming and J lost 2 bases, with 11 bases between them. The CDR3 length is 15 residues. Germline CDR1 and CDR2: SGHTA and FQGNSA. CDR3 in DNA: TGTGCCAGCAGCTTAGGACAGGCCTTGAACTATGGCTACACCTTC. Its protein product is CASSLGQALNYGYTF. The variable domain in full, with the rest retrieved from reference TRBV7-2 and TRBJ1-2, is GAGVSQSPSNKVTEKGKDVELRCDPISGHTALYWYRQSLGQGLEFLIYFQGNSAPDKSGLPSDRFSAERTGGSVSTLTIQRTQQEDSAVYLCASSLGQALNYGYTFGSGTRLTVV.

The CDR3 DNA follows: TGTGCCAGCAGTATACAGGGGGCAGATACGCAGTATTTT. Translating gives CASSIQGADTQYF. The genes are TRBV12-3 or TRBV12-4 and TRBJ2-3, with TRBD1 identical over 8 bases. The CDR3 runs to 13 residues. The J segment lost 4 bases and the V segment lost 5 bases, leaving 2 bases of the junction unmatched.

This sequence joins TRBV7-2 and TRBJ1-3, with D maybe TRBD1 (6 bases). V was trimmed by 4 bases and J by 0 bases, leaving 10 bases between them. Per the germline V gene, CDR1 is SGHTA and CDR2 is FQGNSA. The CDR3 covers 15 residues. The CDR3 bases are TGTGCCAGCAGCTCCGACAGGAGCTCTGGAAACACCATATATTTT. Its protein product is CASSSDRSSGNTIYF. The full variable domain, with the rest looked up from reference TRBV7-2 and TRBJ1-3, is GAGVSQSPSNKVTEKGKDVELRCDPISGHTALYWYRQSLGQGLEFLIYFQGNSAPDKSGLPSDRFSAERTGGSVSTLTIQRTQQEDSAVYLCASSSDRSSGNTIYFGEGSWLTVV.

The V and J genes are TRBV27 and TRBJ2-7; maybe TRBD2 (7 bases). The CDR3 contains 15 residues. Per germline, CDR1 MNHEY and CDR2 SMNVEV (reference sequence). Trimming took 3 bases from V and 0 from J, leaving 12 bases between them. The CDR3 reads CASSFGGGLSYEQYF. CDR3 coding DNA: TGTGCCAGCAGTTTTGGGGGGGGCCTCTCCTACGAGCAGTACTTC.

For the CDR3, the DNA is TGTGCCAGTAGCACAGGGGTGGGCGAGCAGTACTTC. Amino acid sequence: CASSTGVGEQYF. V gene TRBV19 combines with J gene TRBJ2-7, with 7 positions matching TRBD1. J was trimmed by 6 bases and V by 6 bases; bases with no gene match: 5. The CDR3 runs to 12 residues. Germline CDR1 is LNHDA and CDR2 is SQIVND (reference sequence).

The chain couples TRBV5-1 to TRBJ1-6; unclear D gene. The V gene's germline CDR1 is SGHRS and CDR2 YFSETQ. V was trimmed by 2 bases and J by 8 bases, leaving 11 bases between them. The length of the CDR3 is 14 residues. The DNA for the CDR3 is TGCGCCAGCAGCTTTAAGCCAGGCGATTCACCCCTCCACTTT. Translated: CASSFKPGDSPLHF.